This entry lists 17 T cell receptor beta chains sequenced from one sample in a study of regulatory T cells in long-lasting Graves disease. Library construction for TCR beta used iRepertoire HTBI primers and Arm-PCR of CDR3 regions. MiXCR, applied by TCRdb to the multiplex PCR reads, yields one record per CDR3 protein. The data hold about 210,000 distinct CDR3 sequences, with roughly 20% observed a single time. The time point is: newly diagnosed GD, antithyroid drugs for less than 3 months. The TCR library was prepared using RNA isolated from PBMCs. Another study also made use of these data, one on T cells in Graves' hyperthyroidism and ophthalmopathy.

Sequencing was performed on peripheral blood mononuclear cells (PBMCs), taken at new diagnosis, from a patient treated with antithyroid drugs. Every receptor here comes from a woman between 25 and 40 years old with Graves disease.

This clonotype was picked up many times. At one of its ends the junction is not consistent with the germline gene, which may arise from a read error. The chain couples TRBV28 to TRBJ2-7; possibly TRBD2 for D (6 bases). Germline V gene lookup returns CDR1 MDHEN and CDR2 SYDVKM. The CDR3 is 14 residues long. The CDR3 coding sequence is TGTGCCGGCAGTTCGGACGGGAGCTCCTACGAGCAGTACTTC. Translated: CAGSSDGSSYEQYF.

This clonotype has a count of ten or more. The chain recombines TRBV5-1 with TRBJ2-3, with D unresolved. The CDR3 has 12 amino acids. The V gene's germline CDR1 is SGHRS and CDR2 YFSETQ. Trimming cost V 0 bases and J 3 bases, with 2 bases left between them. The CDR3 spells CASSLVTDTQYF. CDR3 nucleotide sequence: TGCGCCAGCAGCTTGGTGACAGATACGCAGTATTTT.

Many counts were recorded for this clonotype. The V and J genes are TRBV27 and TRBJ2-1; D could derive from TRBD1 or TRBD2 (6 bases each). Germline V gene sequence: CDR1 MNHEY, CDR2 SMNVEV (reference sequence). The CDR3 has 13 amino acids. Trimming removed 5 bases from V and 4 bases from J, with 9 bases in between. CDR3 loop: CASSEGGYNEQFF. In nucleotides, the CDR3 is TGTGCCAGCAGTGAGGGGGGATACAATGAGCAGTTCTTC.

This clonotype was seen once. This CDR3 is missing its conserved last phenylalanine or tryptophan, likely due to a read error. This chain links TRBV27 with TRBJ2-6; D is uncertain. In germline, CDR1 is MNHEY, CDR2 SMNVEV (reference sequence). V shed 5 bases and J shed 2 bases, with 10 bases lying between them. The CDR3 loop spans 15 amino acids. The CDR3 coding sequence is TGTGCCAGCAGTGCCTGGCGCGCTGGGGCCAACGTCCTGACTCTC. Protein sequence: CASSAWRAGANVLTL.

In this sample, this clonotype turned up many times. The chain carries TRBV19 and TRBJ1-1, with no clear D. V lost 7 bases and J lost 5, with 17 bases in between. CDR1 LNHDA and CDR2 SQIVND come from the germline V gene (reference sequence). The CDR3 spans 14 residues. Here the CDR3 DNA reads TGTGCCAGTAAGGAGGGAAGGGTAGAAACTGAAGCTTTCTTT. Its translation is CASKEGRVETEAFF.

This clonotype appeared many times. J is TRBJ2-7 and V is TRBV7-9; weak D call: TRBD1 (6 bases). The CDR3 totals 14 residues. The germline CDR1 and CDR2 sequences are SEHNR and FQNEAQ (reference sequence). V lost 7 bases and J lost 3, with 16 bases in between. The chain's CDR3 is CASTDAGTHYEQYF. The CDR3 region has the DNA TGTGCCAGCACCGACGCCGGGACACACTACGAGCAGTACTTC. The entire variable domain, with the rest obtained from reference TRBV7-9 and TRBJ2-7, is as follows: DTGVSQNPRHKITKRGQNVTFRCDPISEHNRLYWYRQTLGQGPEFLTYFQNEAQLEKSRLLSDRFSAERPKGSFSTLEIQRTEQGDSAMYLCASTDAGTHYEQYFGPGTRLTVT.

The table lists this clonotype with many counts. This chain links TRBV20-1 with TRBJ2-2, with TRBD2 identical over 7 bases. Germline CDR1 and CDR2: DFQATT and SNEGSKA (reference sequence). The V gene end was trimmed by 5 bases and the J gene end by 4 bases; junction bases not matched to a gene: 10. The CDR3 is made up of 15 amino acids. In DNA, the CDR3 is TGCAGTGCTTGCCCGACGGGAGGTGTCACCGGGGAGCTGTTTTTT. This encodes CSACPTGGVTGELFF.

This chain uses TRBV20-1 with TRBJ1-3, with D maybe TRBD1 (6 bases). Germline V gene lookup returns CDR1 DFQATT and CDR2 SNEGSKA (reference sequence). Trimming cost V 2 bases and J 10 bases, with 18 bases left between them. The CDR3 totals 14 residues. CDR3 residues: CSARPSDSARTIYF. The CDR3 DNA reads TGCAGTGCTAGACCTTCGGACAGCGCCCGGACCATATATTTT.

This chain joins TRBV2 and TRBJ1-1; 8 nucleotides align to TRBD1. J was trimmed by 9 bases and V by 3 bases; bases with no gene match: 12. This CDR3 comprises 15 residues. The germline V gene encodes CDR1 SNHLY and CDR2 FYNNEI. The CDR3 is CASSETGDTSVKAFF. Written as DNA, the CDR3 is TGTGCCAGCAGTGAGACAGGGGACACCTCGGTAAAAGCTTTCTTT. Combining the CDR3 with reference TRBV2 and TRBJ1-1 gives the whole variable domain EPEVTQTPSHQVTQMGQEVILRCVPISNHLYFYWYRQILGQKVEFLVSFYNNEISEKSEIFDDQFSVERPDGSNFTLKIRSTKLEDSAMYFCASSETGDTSVKAFFGQGTRLTVV.

This clonotype was found many times. The CDR3 is CASSLQGAVEQYF. The CDR3 DNA reads TGTGCCAGCTCATTACAGGGGGCGGTCGAGCAGTACTTC. The V call is TRBV18, the J call TRBJ2-7; TRBD1 aligns across 9 bases. Germline V gene data show CDR1 as KGHSH and CDR2 as LQKENI. The V segment lost 5 bases and the J segment 6 bases; nucleotides outside the gene matches: 5. There are 13 residues in the CDR3. The full variable domain, in which reference TRBV18 and TRBJ2-7 provide the parts outside the CDR3, is NAGVMQNPRHLVRRRGQEARLRCSPMKGHSHVYWYRQLPEEGLKFMVYLQKENIIDESGMPKERFSAEFPKEGPSILRIQQVVRGDSAAYFCASSLQGAVEQYFGPGTRLTVT.

There are many counts of this clonotype. The chain joins TRBV20-1 to TRBJ2-7; D remains ambiguous. Per the germline V gene, CDR1 is DFQATT and CDR2 is SNEGSKA (reference sequence). The CDR3 contains 11 residues. The V end was cut by 5 bases, the J end by 6 bases, with 11 bases between. This CDR3 reads CSALGEVEQYF. The CDR3 DNA is TGCAGTGCTCTCGGTGAAGTCGAGCAGTACTTC.

The table lists this clonotype with many counts. The V gene is TRBV11-2, the J gene TRBJ2-7; either TRBD1 or TRBD2 may supply D (6 bases each). This CDR3 has 16 residues. The V gene's germline CDR1 is SGHAT and CDR2 FQNNGV. Trimming stripped 1 base from V and 1 base from J, with 14 bases between. The CDR3 sequence is CASSLVGWGASYEQYF. The DNA of the CDR3 is TGTGCCAGCAGCTTAGTAGGTTGGGGGGCTTCCTACGAGCAGTACTTC.

This clonotype was recorded at least ten times. This rearrangement joins TRBV14 to TRBJ1-1, with D perhaps matching TRBD1 (6 bases). Germline V gene data show CDR1 as SGHDN and CDR2 as FVKESK. The ends were cut back, 6 bases at V and 2 bases at J, with 10 bases in the middle. CDR3 length: 13 residues. The CDR3 DNA sequence: TGTGCCAGCAGGTTCGGGGGCAACACTGAAGCTTTCTTT. This codes for CASRFGGNTEAFF.

This clonotype showed up many times. This chain links TRBV30 with TRBJ1-3; D uncertain. The CDR3 sequence is 13 residues long. Germline V gives CDR1 GTSNPN, CDR2 SVGIG (reference sequence). Trimming left V 1 base short and J 6 bases short, with 10 bases between. CDR3 sequence (DNA): TGTGCCTGGAGTGGAGGAGGGTTAAACACCATATATTTT. It yields the protein CAWSGGGLNTIYF.

The sample holds many counts of this clonotype. The chain joins TRBV12-3 or TRBV12-4 to TRBJ2-5; 8 bases are shared with TRBD1. Germline trimming cut 6 bases from V and 5 bases from J; bases unmatched to any gene: 2. The CDR3 covers 12 residues. In nucleotides, the CDR3 is TGTGCCAGCAGCAGGACAGGGGAGACCCAGTACTTC. Translation gives CASSRTGETQYF.

There are many counts of this clonotype. The chain employs TRBV12-3 or TRBV12-4 and TRBJ1-4; D is ambiguous. This CDR3 comprises 11 residues. Between the trimmed V and J ends, which lost 8 bases and 4 bases, there was a span of 5 bases. The CDR3 reads CASGRNEKLFF. CDR3 nucleotides: TGTGCCAGCGGCCGTAATGAAAAACTGTTTTTT.

Ten or more counts support this clonotype. DNA for the CDR3: TGCGCCAGCAGCCCTCCGGGACTGATGTCCTACGAGCAGTACTTC. It yields the protein CASSPPGLMSYEQYF. The V call is TRBV5-1, the J call TRBJ2-7, with a tentative D call TRBD2 (6 bases). In germline, CDR1 is SGHRS, CDR2 YFSETQ. Trimming pared 4 bases from V and 1 base from J, leaving 15 bases between. The CDR3 is made up of 15 amino acids. Full variable domain (missing parts from reference TRBV5-1 and TRBJ2-7): KAGVTQTPRYLIKTRGQQVTLSCSPISGHRSVSWYQQTPGQGLQFLFEYFSETQRNKGNFPGRFSGRQFSNSRSEMNVSTLELGDSALYLCASSPPGLMSYEQYFGPGTRLTVT.